This TCR beta chain was sequenced in a study of OX40 agonist ivuxolimab in advanced cancers. Overall study: The dose-escalation cohort had hepatocellular carcinoma, melanoma, renal cell or head and neck cancer. The study reported partial responses in three patients: one hepatocellular carcinoma, two cutaneous melanoma.

The CDR3 has 17 residues. The V and J ends lost 0 bases and 1 base respectively, with 14 bases between them. Germline V gene lookup returns CDR1 ENHRY and CDR2 SYGVKD. Overall study findings and caveats: Fewer expanded clones were found on average in CD4+ than in CD8+ T cells.

Measured with immunoSEQ multiplex PCR; TCRdb has only the in-frame clones, and not every one. The sample comprises 75,000 to 95,000 clones, about 89% of which are singletons, and about 4.6% rests with the top ten. As to this clone: What it binds is unknown.

Sequencing was performed on CD4+ or CD8+ T cells sorted from blood, taken in a trial of the OX40 agonist ivuxolimab. The V gene is TRBV10-3, the J gene TRBJ2-3; D is perhaps TRBD1 (6 bases). The TCR originated in an adult with an advanced solid tumor such as melanoma, head and neck, liver or kidney cancer. CDR3 region: CAISESGGRGGTDTQYF. DNA of the CDR3: TGTGCCATCAGTGAGTCAGGTGGCAGGGGTGGCACAGATACGCAGTATTTT.